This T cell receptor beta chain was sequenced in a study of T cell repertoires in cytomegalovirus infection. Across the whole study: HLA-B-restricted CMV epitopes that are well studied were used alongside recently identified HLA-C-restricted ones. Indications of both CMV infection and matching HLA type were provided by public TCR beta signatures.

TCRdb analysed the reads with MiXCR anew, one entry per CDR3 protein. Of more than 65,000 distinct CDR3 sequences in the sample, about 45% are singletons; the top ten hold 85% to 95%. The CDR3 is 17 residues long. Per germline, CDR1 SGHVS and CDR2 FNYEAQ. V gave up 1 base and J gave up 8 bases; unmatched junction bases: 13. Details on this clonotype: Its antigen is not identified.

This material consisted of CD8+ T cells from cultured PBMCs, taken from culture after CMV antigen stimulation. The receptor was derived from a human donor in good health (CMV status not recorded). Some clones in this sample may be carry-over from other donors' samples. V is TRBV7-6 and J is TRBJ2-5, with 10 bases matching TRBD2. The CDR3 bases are TGTGCCAGCAGCTTAGAGGTAGCGGGGGGTACTTATGATACCCAGTACTTC. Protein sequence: CASSLEVAGGTYDTQYF.